This passage covers 8 T cell receptor beta chains from one sample sequenced in a study of T cells in Graves' hyperthyroidism and ophthalmopathy. Amplification of TCR beta CDR3 regions used RNA as the template. The HTBI primer set served for first-round RT-PCR of the TCR CDR3. TCRdb redid the calling of the multiplex PCR reads with MiXCR, one entry per CDR3 protein. The sample shows about 640,000 distinct CDR3 sequences, approximately 14% of them seen only once. Sequenced sample: blood. The receptors stem from a woman aged 45-60 years with Graves' ophthalmopathy.

The table lists this clonotype with many counts. The chain links TRBV20-1 to TRBJ2-7, with D unresolved. Trimming took off 2 bases at V and 2 bases at J, with 10 bases between the two ends. Looked up from germline, CDR1 is DFQATT and CDR2 is SNEGSKA (reference sequence). The CDR3 runs to 13 residues. CDR3 DNA: TGCAGTGCTAGAAACGAGGACCCCTACGAGCAGTACTTC. Amino acids: CSARNEDPYEQYF.

About this clonotype: A much larger clone is a single base away; this may be a read error. This rearrangement joins TRBV27 to TRBJ1-2; D is unclear. CDR3 size: 13 residues. Per germline, CDR1 MNHEY and CDR2 SMNVEV (reference sequence). Written as DNA, the CDR3 is TGTGCCAACAGTTTCCAGGCTAACTATGGCTACACCTTC. This gives the protein CANSFQANYGYTF.

This clonotype was observed many times. A junction boundary mismatches the germline segment, possibly from a read error. The chain joins TRBV7-7 to TRBJ2-1, with D possibly TRBD1 on 6 matching bases. The CDR3 extends over 13 amino acids. CDR1 and CDR2 (germline): SSHAT, FNYEAQ (reference sequence). The CDR3 nucleotides are TGTGCTAGCAGCCCGGACAGTTTGGATGAGCAGTTCTTC. It is translated as CASSPDSLDEQFF.

This clonotype was picked up a small number of times. The rearrangement links TRBV4-1 to TRBJ1-2; TRBD1 matches 7 bases. The junction had 13 bases not matched to a gene; V was cut back by 0 bases and J by 0 bases. The CDR3 spans 19 residues. Germline CDR1 is MGHRA and CDR2 is YSYEKL. Here the CDR3 reads CASSQDPSSDRASNYGYTF. The CDR3 DNA reads TGCGCCAGCAGCCAAGACCCCAGCTCTGACAGGGCCTCTAACTATGGCTACACCTTC.

There are many counts of this clonotype. The rearrangement links TRBV11-3 to TRBJ2-7; 9 bases align to TRBD1. Germline lookup yields CDR1 SGHNT and CDR2 YENEEA. The CDR3 is 14 amino acids. V dropped 5 bases and J dropped 6; count of bases not matched to a gene: 8. CDR3 loop: CASSPDRGRGEQYF. In DNA, the CDR3 is TGTGCCAGCAGCCCGGACAGGGGTCGTGGCGAGCAGTACTTC.

This clonotype has only one observation. This chain links TRBV27 with TRBJ2-1, with TRBD1 matching 10 bases. V trimming: 5 bases; J trimming: 8 bases; junction bases outside the gene matches: 15. There are 17 residues in the CDR3. Germline V lookup: CDR1 MNHEY, CDR2 SMNVEV (reference sequence). Written as DNA, the CDR3 is TGTGCCAGCAGTACCATGACAGGGGGCGACCCGGGCGATGAGCAGTTCTTC. Its protein product is CASSTMTGGDPGDEQFF.

Many counts were recorded for this clonotype. This rearrangement joins TRBV28 to TRBJ2-7; 8 bases match TRBD2. V dropped 7 bases and J dropped 5; count of bases not matched to a gene: 13. Germline lookup yields CDR1 MDHEN and CDR2 SYDVKM. This CDR3 region has 15 residues. CDR3 DNA: TGTGCCAGCAACCCGGAGCGGGAGCTTTCCCACGAGCAGTACTTC. Translated, it gives CASNPERELSHEQYF.

This clonotype was recorded at least ten times. V gene TRBV5-1 combines with J gene TRBJ2-5; no firm D call. This CDR3 has 14 amino acids. The ends were cut back, 0 bases at V and 1 base at J, with 7 bases in the middle. The germline V gene encodes CDR1 SGHRS and CDR2 YFSETQ. The CDR3 here is CASSLDRTQETQYF. In DNA, the CDR3 is TGCGCCAGCAGCTTGGATAGGACCCAAGAGACCCAGTACTTC.